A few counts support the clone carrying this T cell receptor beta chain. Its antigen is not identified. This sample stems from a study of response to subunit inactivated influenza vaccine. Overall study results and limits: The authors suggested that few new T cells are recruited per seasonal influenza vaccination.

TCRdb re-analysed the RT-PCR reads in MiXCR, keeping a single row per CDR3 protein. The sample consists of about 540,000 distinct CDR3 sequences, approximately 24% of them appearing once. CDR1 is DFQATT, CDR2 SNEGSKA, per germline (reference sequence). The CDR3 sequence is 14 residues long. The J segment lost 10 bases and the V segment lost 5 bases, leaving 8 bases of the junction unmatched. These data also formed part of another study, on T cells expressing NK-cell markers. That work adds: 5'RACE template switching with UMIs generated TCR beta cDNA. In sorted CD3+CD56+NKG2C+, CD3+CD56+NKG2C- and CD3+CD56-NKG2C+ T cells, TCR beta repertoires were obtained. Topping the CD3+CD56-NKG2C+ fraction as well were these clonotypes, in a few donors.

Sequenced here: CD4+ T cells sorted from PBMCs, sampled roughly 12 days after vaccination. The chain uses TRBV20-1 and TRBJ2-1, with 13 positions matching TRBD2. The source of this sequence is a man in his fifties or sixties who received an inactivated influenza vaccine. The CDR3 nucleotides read TGCAGTGCTTTTGCGGGACTAGCGGGACGGGAGCAGTTCTTC. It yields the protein CSAFAGLAGREQFF.